The following is a TCR beta chain sequence with its context. V lost 4 bases to trimming and J lost 6 bases, with 17 bases between them. This CDR3 comprises 15 residues. Germline V gene data show CDR1 as SGDLS and CDR2 as YYNGEE. This sample is drawn from a study of T cells in tumors after PD-1 blockade. Study overall: Daily vismodegib 150 mg continued in a subset of anti-PD-1-treated patients.

Sequencing used immunoSEQ multiplex PCR; TCRdb keeps in-frame clones, though not all of them. The data show fewer than 9,000 clones, about 68% seen once. Sequenced here: tumor tissue, sampled after anti-PD-1 treatment. This chain links TRBV9 with TRBJ1-5; D is unresolved. The clonotype comes from a human donor with basal cell carcinoma. The CDR3: CASSSGGRLGQPQHF. The CDR3, as DNA: TGTGCCAGCAGCTCCGGAGGGAGGTTAGGTCAGCCCCAGCATTTT.